This T cell receptor beta chain was recovered during a study of CD8+ T cells in alopecia areata. Study-wide points: Normal scalp showed lower clonality than lesional scalp, especially alopecia totalis/universalis.

Indicated treatment: oral pan-JAK inhibitor, 5-10 mg twice daily. cDNA reverse transcribed from extracted RNA served as the sequencing template. Data came from immunoSEQ multiplex PCR; TCRdb stores just in-frame clones and leaves some out. The table lists fewer than 250,000 clones, 60% to 70% of them singletons, with approximately 0.7% in the top ten. This clone was seen just once. Its antigen is unidentified. This CDR3 is also generated by other DNA sequences in the sample. Germline loops: CDR1 GTSNPN, CDR2 SVGIG (reference sequence). The CDR3 is 11 residues long. V shed 1 base and J shed 6 bases, with 7 bases lying between them.

This sequence was found in a human donor with alopecia areata. The specimen was CD4+ T cells sorted from blood, collected at week 4, from a patient treated with tofacitinib. The chain joins TRBV30 to TRBJ2-7; D uncertain. CDR3 sequence (DNA): TGTGCCTGGAGTGGAAGAGGCGAGCAGTACTTC. This sequence encodes CAWSGRGEQYF.